Given below is one T cell receptor beta chain in context. This sample is drawn from a study of OX40 agonist ivuxolimab in advanced cancers. Overall study: Partial responses were observed in three patients, of whom one had hepatocellular carcinoma and two had cutaneous melanoma.

The table came from immunoSEQ multiplex PCR; TCRdb's copy has only in-frame clones and leaves some out. The table lists approximately 30,000 clones, 86% of them singletons. V lost 0 bases and J lost 4, with 13 bases in between. CDR3 length equals 16 residues. The chain has TRBV23-1 and TRBJ1-3; D perhaps matches TRBD1 (6 bases). TRBV23-1 is assigned to the ORF class and has an uncertain function. The receptor was isolated from an adult with an advanced solid tumor such as melanoma, head and neck, liver or kidney cancer. Material: CD4+ or CD8+ T cells sorted from blood, obtained in a trial of the OX40 agonist ivuxolimab. CDR3 nucleotide sequence: TGCGCCAGCAGTCAATCGACGCAGGGGTTCGGAAACACCATATATTTT. This translates into CASSQSTQGFGNTIYF.